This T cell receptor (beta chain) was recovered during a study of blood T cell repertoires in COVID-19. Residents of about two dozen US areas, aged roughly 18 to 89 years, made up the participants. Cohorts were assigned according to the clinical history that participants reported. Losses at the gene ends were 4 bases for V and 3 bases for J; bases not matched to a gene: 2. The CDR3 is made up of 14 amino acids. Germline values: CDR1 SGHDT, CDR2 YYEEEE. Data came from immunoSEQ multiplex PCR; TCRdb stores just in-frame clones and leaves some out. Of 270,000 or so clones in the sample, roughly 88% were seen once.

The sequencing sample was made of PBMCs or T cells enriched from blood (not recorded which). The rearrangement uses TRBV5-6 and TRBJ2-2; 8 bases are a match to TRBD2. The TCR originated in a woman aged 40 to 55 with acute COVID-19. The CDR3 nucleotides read TGTGCCAGCAGCCGGACTAGCCACACCGGGGAGCTGTTTTTT. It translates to CASSRTSHTGELFF.